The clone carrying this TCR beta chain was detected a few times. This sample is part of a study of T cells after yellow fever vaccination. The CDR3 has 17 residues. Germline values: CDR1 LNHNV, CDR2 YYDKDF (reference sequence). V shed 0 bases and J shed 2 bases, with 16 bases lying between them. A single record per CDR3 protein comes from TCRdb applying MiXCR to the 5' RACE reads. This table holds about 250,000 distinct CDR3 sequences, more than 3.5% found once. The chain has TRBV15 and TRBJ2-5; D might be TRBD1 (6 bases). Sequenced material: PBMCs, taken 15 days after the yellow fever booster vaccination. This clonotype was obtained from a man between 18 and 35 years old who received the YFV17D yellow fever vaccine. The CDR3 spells CATSRDLGGQRQETQYF. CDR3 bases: TGTGCCACCAGCAGAGATTTAGGCGGACAGAGGCAAGAGACCCAGTACTTC.